These T cell receptor beta chains were read from a single sample in a study of cytomegalovirus exposure and HLA in healthy donors. Method: immunoSEQ multiplex PCR; TCRdb's copy keeps in-frame clones and lacks some. The sample has about 110,000 clones, 74% seen once. Sequencing was carried out using PBMCs. All receptors derive from a man aged 45-65 years in good health and CMV-seropositive. CDR3s include the opening cysteine and the closing phenylalanine or tryptophan. A D gene is named only where the DNA matches it firmly. Not every row has a clone size; where given, it reads once, few, many or a size class.

TRBJ2-3,NA,NA,TRBV7-2,TGTGCCAGCAGCTCAAACTTTGGAGATACGCAGTATTTT,CASSSNFGDTQYF
TRBJ2-5,TRBD2,few,TRBV4-2,TGTGCCAGCAGCCAAGAACTAGCGGGGGGGCAAGAGACCCAGTACTTC,CASSQELAGGQETQYF
TRBJ2-7,NA,NA,TRBV2,TGTGCCAGCAGATCGCAGGGGGGACCCTACGAGCAGTACTTC,CASRSQGGPYEQYF
TRBJ2-3,NA,NA,TRBV6-6,TGTGCCAGCAGTTACGGACGGGGGATCACAGATACGCAGTATTTT,CASSYGRGITDTQYF
TRBJ1-3,NA,NA,TRBV7-3,TGTGCCAGCAGCTCCGGGAACAATAGGCACACCATATATTTT,CASSSGNNRHTIYF
TRBJ1-4,NA,few,TRBV30,TGTGCCTGGAGTGATAGGGGAAATGAAAAACTGTTTTTT,CAWSDRGNEKLFF
TRBJ1-2,NA,NA,TRBV5-4,TGTGCCAGCAGCCCGCGGACATCGTCATTCTATGGCTACACCTTC,CASSPRTSSFYGYTF
TRBJ2-6,TRBD1,NA,TRBV5-1,TGCGCCAGCAGCCTTACTCCAGGGGGCGGTGGGGCCAACGGCCTGACTTTC,CASSLTPGGGGANGLTF
TRBJ1-2,TRBD1,few,TRBV5-4,TGTGCCAGCAGCCGAACAGGGGGCAACTATGGCTACACCTTC,CASSRTGGNYGYTF
TRBJ2-7,TRBD1,once,TRBV6-1,TGTGCCAGCAGTGAACTTTTTGGGACAGGGAACATGGCCGGCGAGCAGTACTTC,CASSELFGTGNMAGEQYF
TRBJ1-1,NA,NA,TRBV19,TGTGCCAGTAGTATAGGTGCAGGGGCTATGAACACTGAAGCTTTCTTT,CASSIGAGAMNTEAFF
TRBJ2-7,TRBD2,NA,TRBV5-1,TGCGCCAGCAGCCCCGGAGGCGGGAGTGTTTCGTACGAGCAGTACTTC,CASSPGGGSVSYEQYF
TRBJ1-1,NA,NA,TRBV27,TGTGCCAGCAGTTTGAGGGCGGATAGGGACACTGAAGCTTTCTTT,CASSLRADRDTEAFF
TRBJ1-4,NA,NA,TRBV5-1,TGCGCCAGCAGCTTGACAGGAAGCGAGGCTGAAAAACTGTTTTTT,CASSLTGSEAEKLFF
TRBJ2-7,NA,few,TRBV7-2,TGTGCCAGCAGCTTACAACGGGGATCCTACGAGCAGTACTTC,CASSLQRGSYEQYF